A single sample gave rise to the 10 T cell receptor beta chains below, sequenced in a study of Graves' ophthalmopathy and Graves' hyperthyroidism. The authors amplified TCR beta CDR3 regions from RNA transcripts. An initial RT-PCR round employing HTBI primers preceded a second-round multiplex PCR. TCRdb called the multiplex PCR reads again in MiXCR, with one record for every CDR3 protein. The sample holds almost 750,000 distinct CDR3 sequences, around 40% seen once. Sequencing input: peripheral blood. These receptors were taken from an adult man with Graves' ophthalmopathy.

This clonotype was seen a handful of times. The V call is TRBV19, the J call TRBJ1-1; possibly TRBD1 for D (5 bases). Germline CDR1 is LNHDA and CDR2 is SQIVND (reference sequence). This CDR3 is 16 amino acids long. Trimming left V 3 bases short and J 1 base short, with 15 bases between. The chain's CDR3 is CASSIGRGEGNTEAFF. CDR3 nucleotides: TGTGCCAGTAGTATCGGACGGGGCGAGGGGAACACTGAAGCTTTCTTT. Full variable domain (missing parts from reference TRBV19 and TRBJ1-1): DGGITQSPKYLFRKEGQNVTLSCEQNLNHDAMYWYRQDPGQGLRLIYYSQIVNDFQKGDIAEGYSVSREKKESFPLTVTSAQKNPTAFYLCASSIGRGEGNTEAFFGQGTRLTVV.

This clonotype was seen a few times. The rearrangement uses TRBV20-1 and TRBJ2-2; TRBD2 matches 7 bases. The CDR3 loop spans 15 amino acids. Trimming cost V 5 bases and J 2 bases; bases outside gene matches: 8. Germline CDR1 reads DFQATT; CDR2 reads SNEGSKA (reference sequence). CDR3 sequence (DNA): TGCAGTGCTCAAGGCACTAGCGAAAACACCGGGGAGCTGTTTTTT. It translates to CSAQGTSENTGELFF.

Regarding this clonotype: One end of the junction is discordant with germline, which a read error may explain. V usage is TRBV24-1 and J usage is TRBJ2-7, with TRBD2 identical over 8 bases. The CDR3 length is 14 residues. Germline V gives CDR1 KGHDR, CDR2 SFDVKD. The CDR3, as DNA: TGTGCCACCAGTGAAACAGCGGGAGCGGGTGAGCAGTCCTTC. It encodes CATSETAGAGEQSF.

Details on this clonotype: This may come from a read error, since a much larger clone is one base off. The chain carries TRBV24-1 and TRBJ1-5; 9 nucleotides align to TRBD1. Per the germline V gene, CDR1 is KGHDR and CDR2 is SFDVKD. Trimming removed 4 bases from V and 11 bases from J; junction bases left unmatched: 5. This CDR3 region has 13 residues. The CDR3 here is CATSDPGTGTQHF. The DNA of the CDR3 is TGTGCCACCAGTGACCCAGGGACAGGGACCCAGCATTTT.

The chain carries TRBV24-1 and TRBJ1-5; no firm D call. Trimming took 11 bases from V and 6 from J, leaving 19 bases between them. This CDR3 contains 14 residues. Germline values: CDR1 KGHDR, CDR2 SFDVKD. The CDR3 DNA reads TGTGCCAGCAGCCCCAGAGGGAAGCTTCAGCCCCAGCATTTT. Protein: CASSPRGKLQPQHF.

This rearrangement joins TRBV24-1 to TRBJ2-7; 11 bases agree with TRBD2. The CDR3 covers 16 residues. From germline, CDR1 is KGHDR and CDR2 SFDVKD. V shed 11 bases, J shed 9 bases, and the junction held 20 bases outside the gene matches. For the CDR3, the DNA is TGTGCCAGCAGCTTATCCGGGACTAGCGGTTTCGATACGCAGTACTTC. This encodes CASSLSGTSGFDTQYF.

This clonotype was observed a handful of times. The rearrangement links TRBV10-3 to TRBJ1-2; D gene unclear. The CDR3 consists of 14 residues. V lost 10 bases, J lost 1 base, and 16 bases lay in between. The V gene's germline CDR1 is ENHRY and CDR2 SYGVKD. The CDR3: CASSGVILNYGYTF. DNA for the CDR3: TGTGCCAGCAGCGGAGTCATACTTAACTATGGCTACACCTTC.

The chain uses TRBV2 and TRBJ2-1, with D perhaps matching TRBD1 or TRBD2 (6 bases each). The CDR3 is 12 amino acids. The germline V and J ends were trimmed by 4 bases and 8 bases, with 9 bases remaining between them. CDR1 is SNHLY, CDR2 FYNNEI, per germline. CDR3 region: CASSVGGDEQFF. CDR3 DNA: TGTGCCAGCAGTGTGGGGGGCGATGAGCAGTTCTTC.

A word on this clonotype: A much larger clone differs from this one at a single base, so this may be a read error. This chain joins TRBV7-8 and TRBJ1-3; D is undetermined. Per germline, CDR1 SGHVS and CDR2 FQNEAQ. The CDR3 runs 13 residues. The CDR3 coding sequence is TGTGCCAGCAGGGACCGCGCGGGAAGCACCATATATTTT. Protein: CASRDRAGSTIYF. Variable domain in full (rest from reference TRBV7-8 and TRBJ1-3): GAGVSQSPRYKVAKRGQDVALRCDPISGHVSLFWYQQALGQGPEFLTYFQNEAQLDKSGLPSDRFFAERPEGSVSTLKIQRTQQEDSAVYLCASRDRAGSTIYFGEGSWLTVV.

The rearrangement uses TRBV7-9 and TRBJ1-5; D is unresolved. The J call may be mistaken, given a closer DNA end match to TRBJ2-3. Germline V gene sequence: CDR1 SEHNR, CDR2 FQNEAQ (reference sequence). This CDR3 has 13 residues. CDR3 in amino acids: CASSQDHGQPQYF. The DNA of the CDR3 is TGTGCCAGCAGCCAAGATCATGGTCAGCCCCAGTATTTT.